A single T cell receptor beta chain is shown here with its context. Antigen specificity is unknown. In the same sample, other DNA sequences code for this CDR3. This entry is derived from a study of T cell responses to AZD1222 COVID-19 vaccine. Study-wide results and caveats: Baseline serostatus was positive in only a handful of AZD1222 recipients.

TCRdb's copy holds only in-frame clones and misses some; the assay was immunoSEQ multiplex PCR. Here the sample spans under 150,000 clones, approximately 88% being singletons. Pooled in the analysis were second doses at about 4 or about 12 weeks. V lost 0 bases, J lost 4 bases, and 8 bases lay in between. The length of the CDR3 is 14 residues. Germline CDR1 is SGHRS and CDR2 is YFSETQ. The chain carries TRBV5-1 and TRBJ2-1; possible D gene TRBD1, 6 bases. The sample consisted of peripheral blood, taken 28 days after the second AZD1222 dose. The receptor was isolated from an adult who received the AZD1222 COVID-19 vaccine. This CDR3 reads CASSLEGQYNEQFF. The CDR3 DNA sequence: TGCGCCAGCAGCTTGGAAGGACAGTACAATGAGCAGTTCTTC.